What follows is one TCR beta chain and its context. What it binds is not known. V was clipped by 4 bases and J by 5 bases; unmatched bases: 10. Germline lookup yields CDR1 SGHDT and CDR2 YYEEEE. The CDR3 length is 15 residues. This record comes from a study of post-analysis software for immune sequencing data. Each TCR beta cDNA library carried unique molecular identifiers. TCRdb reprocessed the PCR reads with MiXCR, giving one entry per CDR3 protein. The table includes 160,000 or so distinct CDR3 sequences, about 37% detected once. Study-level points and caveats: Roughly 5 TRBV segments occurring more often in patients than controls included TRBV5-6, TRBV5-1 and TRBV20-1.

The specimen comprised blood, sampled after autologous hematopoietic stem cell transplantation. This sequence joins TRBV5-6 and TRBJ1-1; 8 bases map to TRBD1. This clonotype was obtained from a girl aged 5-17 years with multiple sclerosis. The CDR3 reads CASSRLGQGLTEAFF. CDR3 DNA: TGTGCCAGCAGCCGGTTAGGACAGGGACTAACTGAAGCTTTCTTT.